The sequence of this TCR beta chain was determined in a study of preoperative IRX-2 immunotherapy in early breast cancer. Trimming shortened V by 6 bases and J by 1 base, and 7 bases separated the two germline ends. CDR1 is MNHEY, CDR2 SMNVEV, per germline (reference sequence). CDR3 length equals 12 residues. Sequenced by immunoSEQ multiplex PCR; TCRdb stores in-frame clones only, minus some. The repertoire holds over 20,000 clones, with 75% to 85% as singletons. The treatment is: preoperative locoregional IRX-2 cytokine immunotherapy. The chain carries TRBV27 and TRBJ2-7; D is perhaps TRBD1 or TRBD2 (5 bases each). Sequenced material: lymph node tissue, taken after IRX-2 immunotherapy. The source of this sequence is a human donor with breast cancer. CDR3 bases: TGTGCCAGCAGCGGGGCATCCTACGAGCAGTACTTC. Translation gives CASSGASYEQYF.